This T cell receptor (beta chain) was sequenced for a study of human T cells and chemical hapten exposure. Study in general: A 2 cm by 2 cm inner upper arm patch received 2% DPC for sensitization. Diagnoses of alopecia areata, totalis or universalis occurred in mostly female patients. Study-wide findings and caveats: Expanded TCRs were compared with controls, and the expanded TCRs formed significantly more large CDR3 similarity clusters.

This clonotype was picked up a small number of times. Its antigen remains unidentified. The CDR3 loop spans 15 amino acids. Germline trimming cut 2 bases from V and 7 bases from J; bases unmatched to any gene: 3. Germline CDR1 is KGHSH and CDR2 is LQKENI. Time point in this sample: patch test 3, about 24 weeks after DPC sensitization. Indicated treatment: therapeutic diphenylcyclopropenone sensitization with weekly scalp DPC. In every case, blood was obtained before the patch test was applied. TCRdb reprocessed the RACE reads with MiXCR, giving one entry per CDR3 protein. The sample lists 80,000 to 100,000 distinct CDR3 sequences, 25% to 35% occurring once.

This sequence joins TRBV18 and TRBJ1-4, with 11 bases fitting TRBD1. This TCR derives from a man aged 35-49 years with alopecia areata. Some clones in this sample may be carry-over from other donors' samples. The sequencing used whole blood, collected in connection with sensitization to the hapten diphenylcyclopropenone (DPC). The CDR3 DNA follows: TGTGCCAGCTCACCATCCGGGACAGGGGGTGAAAAACTGTTTTTT. Its translation: CASSPSGTGGEKLFF.